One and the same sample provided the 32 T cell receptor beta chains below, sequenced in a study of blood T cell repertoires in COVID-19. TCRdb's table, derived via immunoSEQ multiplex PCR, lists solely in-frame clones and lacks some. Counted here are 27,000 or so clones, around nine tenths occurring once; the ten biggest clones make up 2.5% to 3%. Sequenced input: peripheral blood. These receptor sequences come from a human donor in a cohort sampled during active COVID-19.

CDR3 region: CASSSEGVAEAFF. DNA for the CDR3: TGTGCCAGCAGCTCCGAGGGGGTGGCTGAAGCTTTCTTT. J is TRBJ1-1 and V is TRBV6-5, with D maybe TRBD1 (6 bases). Germline values: CDR1 MNHEY, CDR2 SVGAGI. V shed 6 bases and J shed 6 bases, with 14 bases lying between them. This CDR3 has 13 residues.

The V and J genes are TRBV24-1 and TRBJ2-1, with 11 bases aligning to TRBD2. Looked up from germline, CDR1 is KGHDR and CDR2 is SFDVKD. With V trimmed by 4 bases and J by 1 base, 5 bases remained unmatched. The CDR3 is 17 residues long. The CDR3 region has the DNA TGTGCCACCAGTGACTATACTAGCGGGAGATCCTACAATGAGCAGTTCTTC. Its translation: CATSDYTSGRSYNEQFF.

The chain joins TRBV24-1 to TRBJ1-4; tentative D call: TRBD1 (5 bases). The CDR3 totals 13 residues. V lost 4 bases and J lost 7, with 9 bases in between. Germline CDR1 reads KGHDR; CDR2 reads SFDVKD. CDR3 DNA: TGTGCCACCAGTGACTCGGGACTTGAAAAACTGTTTTTT. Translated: CATSDSGLEKLFF.

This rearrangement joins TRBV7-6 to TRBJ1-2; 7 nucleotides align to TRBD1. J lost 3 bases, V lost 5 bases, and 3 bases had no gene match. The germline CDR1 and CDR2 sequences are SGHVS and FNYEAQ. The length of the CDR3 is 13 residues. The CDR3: CASSAGTDYGYTF. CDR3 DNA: TGTGCCAGCAGCGCCGGGACAGACTATGGCTACACCTTC.

The CDR3 DNA sequence: TGTGCCAGCAGCTCCGGGGCCAAACACGGGGGGGAGCAGTTCTTC. Its translation is CASSSGAKHGGEQFF. The chain couples TRBV11-3 to TRBJ2-1; 7 bases align to TRBD2. Germline V gene lookup returns CDR1 SGHNT and CDR2 YENEEA. The CDR3 spans 15 residues. The trim removed 4 bases at V and 10 bases at J, leaving 13 bases unmatched.

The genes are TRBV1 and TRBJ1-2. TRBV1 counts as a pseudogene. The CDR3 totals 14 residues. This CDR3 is CTSSQDVGKHGYTF. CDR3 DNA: TGCACCAGCAGCCAAGACGTCGGGAAGCATGGCTACACCTTC.

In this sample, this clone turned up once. The CDR3 DNA reads as TGTGCCAGCAGGGGACAGGGAGGTGGCTACGAGCAGTACTTC. Translating it yields CASRGQGGGYEQYF. This sequence joins TRBV2 and TRBJ2-7; 9 bases align to TRBD1. V dropped 6 bases and J dropped 3; count of bases not matched to a gene: 6. The germline CDR1 and CDR2 sequences are SNHLY and FYNNEI. The CDR3 is 14 amino acids.

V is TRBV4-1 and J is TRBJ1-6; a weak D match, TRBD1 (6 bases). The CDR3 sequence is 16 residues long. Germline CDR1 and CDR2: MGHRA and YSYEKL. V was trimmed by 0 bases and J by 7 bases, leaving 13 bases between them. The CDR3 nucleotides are TGCGCCAGCAGCCAAGATGCGACAGGCGGAAATTCACCCCTCCACTTT. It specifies CASSQDATGGNSPLHF.

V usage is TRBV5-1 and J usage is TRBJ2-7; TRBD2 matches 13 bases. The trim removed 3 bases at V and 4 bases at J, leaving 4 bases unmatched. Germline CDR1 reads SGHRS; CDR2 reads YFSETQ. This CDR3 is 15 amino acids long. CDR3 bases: TGCGCCAGCAGCTCTTGGACTAGCGGGGGTTACGAGCAGTACTTC. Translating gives CASSSWTSGGYEQYF.

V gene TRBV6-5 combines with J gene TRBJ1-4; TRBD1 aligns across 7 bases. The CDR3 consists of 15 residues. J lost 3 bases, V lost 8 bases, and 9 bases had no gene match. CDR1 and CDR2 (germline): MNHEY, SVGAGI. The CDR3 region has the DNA TGTGCCAGCGAGGGTGGGGGACAGTCTAATGAAAAACTGTTTTTT. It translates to CASEGGGQSNEKLFF.

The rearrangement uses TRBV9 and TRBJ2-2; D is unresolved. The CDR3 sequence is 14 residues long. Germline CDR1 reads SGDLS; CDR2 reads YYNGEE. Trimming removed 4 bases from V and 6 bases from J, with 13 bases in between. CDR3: CASSPVVLAGELFF. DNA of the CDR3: TGTGCCAGCAGCCCCGTAGTACTGGCCGGGGAGCTGTTTTTT.

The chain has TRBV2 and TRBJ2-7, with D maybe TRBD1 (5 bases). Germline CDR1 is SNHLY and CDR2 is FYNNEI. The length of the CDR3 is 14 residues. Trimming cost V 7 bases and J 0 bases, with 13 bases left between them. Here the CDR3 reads CASKGRQSSYEQYF. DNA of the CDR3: TGTGCCAGCAAGGGGCGACAAAGCTCCTACGAGCAGTACTTC.

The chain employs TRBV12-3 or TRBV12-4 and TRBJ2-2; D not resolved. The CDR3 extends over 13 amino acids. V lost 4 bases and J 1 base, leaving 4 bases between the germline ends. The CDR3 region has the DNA TGTGCCAGCAGTTCCGTGAACACCGGGGAGCTGTTTTTT. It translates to CASSSVNTGELFF.

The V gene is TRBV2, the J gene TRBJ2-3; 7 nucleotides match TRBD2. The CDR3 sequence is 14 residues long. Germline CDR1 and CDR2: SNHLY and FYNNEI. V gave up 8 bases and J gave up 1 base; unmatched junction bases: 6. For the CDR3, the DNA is TGTGCCAGCGTCCGGGAGGTCGGCACAGATACGCAGTATTTT. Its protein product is CASVREVGTDTQYF.

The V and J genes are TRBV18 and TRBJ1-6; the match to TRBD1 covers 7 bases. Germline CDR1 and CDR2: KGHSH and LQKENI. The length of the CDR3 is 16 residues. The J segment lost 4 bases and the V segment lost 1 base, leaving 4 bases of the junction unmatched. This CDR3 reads CASSPRTGDYNSPLHF. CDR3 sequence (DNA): TGTGCCAGCTCACCACGAACAGGGGATTATAATTCACCCCTCCACTTT.

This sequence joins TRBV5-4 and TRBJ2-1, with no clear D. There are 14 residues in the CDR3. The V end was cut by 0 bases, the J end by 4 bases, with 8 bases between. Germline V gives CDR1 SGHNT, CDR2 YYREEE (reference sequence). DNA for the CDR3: TGTGCCAGCAGCTTGGCCGCAGTTTACAATGAGCAGTTCTTC. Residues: CASSLAAVYNEQFF.

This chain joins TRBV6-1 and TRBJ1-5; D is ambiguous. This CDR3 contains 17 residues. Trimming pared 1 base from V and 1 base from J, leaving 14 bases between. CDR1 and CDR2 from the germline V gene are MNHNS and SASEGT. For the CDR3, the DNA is TGTGCCAGCAGTGAAGGACTGTCGGGGATAAGCAATCAGCCCCAGCATTTT. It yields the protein CASSEGLSGISNQPQHF.

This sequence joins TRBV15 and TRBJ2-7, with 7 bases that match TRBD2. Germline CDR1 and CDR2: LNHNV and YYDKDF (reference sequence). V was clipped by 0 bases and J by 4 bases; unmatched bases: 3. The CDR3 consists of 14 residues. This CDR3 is CATSRDRGGYEQYF. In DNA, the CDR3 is TGTGCCACCAGCAGAGATCGGGGAGGGTACGAGCAGTACTTC.

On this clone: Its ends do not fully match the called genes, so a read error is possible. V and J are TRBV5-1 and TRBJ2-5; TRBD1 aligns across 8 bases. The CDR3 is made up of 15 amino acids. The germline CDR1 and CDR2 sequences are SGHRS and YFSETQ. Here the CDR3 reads CASSLVTGDQKTQYF. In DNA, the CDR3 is TGCGCCAGCAGCTTAGTGACAGGGGACCAAAAGACCCAGTACTTC.

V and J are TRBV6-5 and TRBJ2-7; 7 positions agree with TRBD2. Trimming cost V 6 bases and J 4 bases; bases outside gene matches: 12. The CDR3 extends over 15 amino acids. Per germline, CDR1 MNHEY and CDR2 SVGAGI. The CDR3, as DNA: TGTGCCAGCAGCCATTCGGTGGCGGGGGAGTACGAGCAGTACTTC. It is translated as CASSHSVAGEYEQYF.

The CDR3 sequence is CASSPGTGQETQYF. The CDR3, as DNA: TGCGCCAGCAGCCCCGGGACAGGGCAAGAGACCCAGTACTTC. The J gene is TRBJ2-5, the V gene TRBV5-1; 9 bases align to TRBD1. The germline V gene encodes CDR1 SGHRS and CDR2 YFSETQ. Germline trimming cut 4 bases from V and 2 bases from J; bases unmatched to any gene: 3. There are 14 residues in the CDR3.

The CDR3 loop is CASRGVAGANVLTF. CDR3 nucleotide sequence: TGTGCCAGCCGGGGGGTGGCTGGGGCCAACGTCCTGACTTTC. This chain links TRBV6-5 with TRBJ2-6; 7 nucleotides match TRBD2. This CDR3 is built from 14 residues. Germline CDR1 and CDR2: MNHEY and SVGAGI. V lost 8 bases, J lost 2 bases, and 3 bases stayed unmatched.

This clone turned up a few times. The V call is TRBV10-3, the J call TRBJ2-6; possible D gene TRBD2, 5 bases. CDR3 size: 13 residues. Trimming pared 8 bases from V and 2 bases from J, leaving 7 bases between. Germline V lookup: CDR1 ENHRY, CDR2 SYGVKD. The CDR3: CAIWTAGANVLTF. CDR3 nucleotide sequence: TGTGCCATCTGGACTGCTGGGGCCAACGTCCTGACTTTC.

As DNA, the CDR3 is TGTGCCAGCAGCCAACAGTTTGGGCCCCAGCATTTT. It is translated as CASSQQFGPQHF. The genes are TRBV2 and TRBJ1-5; D gene ambiguous. Trimming removed 6 bases from V and 9 bases from J, with 12 bases in between. Germline values: CDR1 SNHLY, CDR2 FYNNEI. The CDR3 has 12 residues.

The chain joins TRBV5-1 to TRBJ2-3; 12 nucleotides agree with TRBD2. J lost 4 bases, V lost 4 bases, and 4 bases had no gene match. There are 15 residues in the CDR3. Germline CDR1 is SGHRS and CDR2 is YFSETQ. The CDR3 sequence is CASSLTSGGPDTQYF. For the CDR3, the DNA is TGCGCCAGCAGCCTGACTAGCGGGGGCCCAGATACGCAGTATTTT.

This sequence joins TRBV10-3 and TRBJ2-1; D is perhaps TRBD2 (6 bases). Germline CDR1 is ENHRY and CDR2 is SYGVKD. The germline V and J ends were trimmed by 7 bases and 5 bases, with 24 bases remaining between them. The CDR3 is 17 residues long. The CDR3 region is CAITPGVGAGPNNEQFF. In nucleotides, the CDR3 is TGTGCCATCACCCCGGGGGTAGGGGCGGGGCCTAACAATGAGCAGTTCTTC.

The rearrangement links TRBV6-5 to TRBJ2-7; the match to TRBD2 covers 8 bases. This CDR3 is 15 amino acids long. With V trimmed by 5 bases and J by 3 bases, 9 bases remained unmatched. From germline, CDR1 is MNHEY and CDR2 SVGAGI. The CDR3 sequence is CASSPTLADRYEQYF. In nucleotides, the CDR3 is TGTGCCAGCAGTCCTACACTAGCGGACCGCTACGAGCAGTACTTC.

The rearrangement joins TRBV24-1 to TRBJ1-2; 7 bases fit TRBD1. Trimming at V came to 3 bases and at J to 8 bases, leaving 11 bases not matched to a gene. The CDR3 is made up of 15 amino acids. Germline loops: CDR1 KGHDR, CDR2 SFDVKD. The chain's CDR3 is CATSDATGSRRGYTF. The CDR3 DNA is TGTGCCACCAGTGATGCGACAGGGAGTAGGAGGGGCTACACCTTC.

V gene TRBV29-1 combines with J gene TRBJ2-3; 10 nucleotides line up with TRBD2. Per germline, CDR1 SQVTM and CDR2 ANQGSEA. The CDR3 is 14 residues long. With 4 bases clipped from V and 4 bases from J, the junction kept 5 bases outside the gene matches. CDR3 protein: CSVAPSGSPDTQYF. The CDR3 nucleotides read TGCAGCGTTGCCCCTAGCGGGAGTCCAGATACGCAGTATTTT.

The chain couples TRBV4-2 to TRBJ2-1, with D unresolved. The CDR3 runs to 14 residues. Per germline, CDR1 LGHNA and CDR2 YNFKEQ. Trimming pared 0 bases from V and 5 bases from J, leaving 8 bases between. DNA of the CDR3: TGTGCCAGCAGCCAAGACTACCTAAACAATGAGCAGTTCTTC. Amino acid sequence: CASSQDYLNNEQFF.

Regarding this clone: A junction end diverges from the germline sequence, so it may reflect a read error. CDR3: CASSPASDRLENQYF. CDR3 DNA: TGTGCCAGCTCACCTGCGTCGGACCGACTAGAGAACCAGTACTTC. The genes are TRBV18 and TRBJ2-5; perhaps TRBD2 as D (6 bases). The CDR3 contains 15 residues. Per germline, CDR1 KGHSH and CDR2 LQKENI.

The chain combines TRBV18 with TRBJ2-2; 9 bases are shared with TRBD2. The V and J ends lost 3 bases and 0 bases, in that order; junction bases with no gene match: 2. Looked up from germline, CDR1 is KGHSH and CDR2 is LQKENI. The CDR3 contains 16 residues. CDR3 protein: CASSPGLATNTGELFF. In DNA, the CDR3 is TGTGCCAGCTCACCTGGACTAGCGACGAACACCGGGGAGCTGTTTTTT.